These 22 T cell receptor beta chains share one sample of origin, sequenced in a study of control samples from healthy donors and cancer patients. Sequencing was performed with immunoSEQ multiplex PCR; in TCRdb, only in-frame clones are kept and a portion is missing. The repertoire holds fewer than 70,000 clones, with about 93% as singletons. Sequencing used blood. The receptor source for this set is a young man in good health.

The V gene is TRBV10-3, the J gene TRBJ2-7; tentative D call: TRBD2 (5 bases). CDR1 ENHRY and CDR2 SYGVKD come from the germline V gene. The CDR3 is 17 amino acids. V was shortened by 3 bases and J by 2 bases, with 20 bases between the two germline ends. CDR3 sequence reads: CAISDFKPSPGTYEQYF. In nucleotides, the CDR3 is TGTGCCATCAGTGACTTCAAACCTAGCCCTGGGACCTACGAGCAGTACTTC.

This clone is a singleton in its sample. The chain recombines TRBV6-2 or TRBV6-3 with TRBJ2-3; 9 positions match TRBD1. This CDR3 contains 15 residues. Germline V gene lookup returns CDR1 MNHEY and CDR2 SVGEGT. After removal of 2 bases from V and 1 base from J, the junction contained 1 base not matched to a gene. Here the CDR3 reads CASSYRTGGTDTQYF. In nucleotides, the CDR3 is TGTGCCAGCAGTTACCGGACAGGGGGCACAGATACGCAGTATTTT.

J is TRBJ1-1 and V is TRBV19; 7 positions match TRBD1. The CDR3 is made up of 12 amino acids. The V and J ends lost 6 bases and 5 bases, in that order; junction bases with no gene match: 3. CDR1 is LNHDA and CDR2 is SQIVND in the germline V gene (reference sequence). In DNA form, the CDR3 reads TGTGCCAGTAGGAACAGGGGAACTGAAGCTTTCTTT. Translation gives CASRNRGTEAFF.

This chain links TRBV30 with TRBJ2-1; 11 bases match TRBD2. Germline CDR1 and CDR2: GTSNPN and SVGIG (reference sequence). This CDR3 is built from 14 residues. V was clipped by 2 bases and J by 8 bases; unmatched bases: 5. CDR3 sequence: CAWSYSGGADEQFF. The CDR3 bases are TGTGCCTGGAGTTATAGCGGGGGGGCGGATGAGCAGTTCTTC.

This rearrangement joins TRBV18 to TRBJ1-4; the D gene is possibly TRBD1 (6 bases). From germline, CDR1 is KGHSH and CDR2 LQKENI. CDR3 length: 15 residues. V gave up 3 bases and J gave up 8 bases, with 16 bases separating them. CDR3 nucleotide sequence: TGTGCCAGCTCACCGGAGGCGGGGGCGCGAGAAAAACTGTTTTTT. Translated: CASSPEAGAREKLFF.

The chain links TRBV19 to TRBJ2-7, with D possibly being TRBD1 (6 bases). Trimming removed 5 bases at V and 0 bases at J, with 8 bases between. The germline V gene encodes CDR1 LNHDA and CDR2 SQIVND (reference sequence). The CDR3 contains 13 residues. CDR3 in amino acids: CASSSTGSYEQYF. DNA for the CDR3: TGTGCCAGTAGTTCGACAGGCTCCTACGAGCAGTACTTC.

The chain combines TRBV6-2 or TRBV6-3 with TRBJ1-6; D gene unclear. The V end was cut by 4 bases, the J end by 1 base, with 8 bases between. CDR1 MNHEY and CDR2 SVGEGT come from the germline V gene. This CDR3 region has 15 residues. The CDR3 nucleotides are TGTGCCAGCAGTTCCAAGGAGTCCTATAATTCACCCCTCCACTTT. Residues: CASSSKESYNSPLHF.

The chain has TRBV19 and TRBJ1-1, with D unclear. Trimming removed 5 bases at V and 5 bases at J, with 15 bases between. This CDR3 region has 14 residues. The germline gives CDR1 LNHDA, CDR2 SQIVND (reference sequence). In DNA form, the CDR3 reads TGTGCCAGTAGTTACAGAACTCGAGGGACTGAAGCTTTCTTT. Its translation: CASSYRTRGTEAFF.

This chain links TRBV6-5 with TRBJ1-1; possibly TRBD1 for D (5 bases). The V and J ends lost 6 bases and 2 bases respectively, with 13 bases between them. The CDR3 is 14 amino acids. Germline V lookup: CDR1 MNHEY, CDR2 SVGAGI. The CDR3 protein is CASSGRGPNTEAFF. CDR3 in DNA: TGTGCCAGCAGCGGAAGGGGACCTAACACTGAAGCTTTCTTT.

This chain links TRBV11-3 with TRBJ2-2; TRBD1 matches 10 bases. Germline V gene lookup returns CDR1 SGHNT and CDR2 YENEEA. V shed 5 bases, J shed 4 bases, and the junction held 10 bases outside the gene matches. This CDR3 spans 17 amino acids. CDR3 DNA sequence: TGTGCCAGCAGCCGATCCGGGACAGGGGCGGGCACCGGGGAGCTGTTTTTT. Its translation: CASSRSGTGAGTGELFF.

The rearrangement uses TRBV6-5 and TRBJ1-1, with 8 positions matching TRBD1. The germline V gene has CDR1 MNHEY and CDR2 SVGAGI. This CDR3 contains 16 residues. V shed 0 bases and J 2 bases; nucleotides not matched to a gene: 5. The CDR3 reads CASSYSPGGINTEAFF. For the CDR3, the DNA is TGTGCCAGCAGTTACTCTCCAGGGGGCATTAACACTGAAGCTTTCTTT.

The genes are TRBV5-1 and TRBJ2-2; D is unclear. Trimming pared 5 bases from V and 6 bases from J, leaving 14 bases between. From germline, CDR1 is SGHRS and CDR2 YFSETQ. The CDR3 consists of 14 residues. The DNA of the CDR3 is TGCGCCAGCAGGTCCCCTCGAAGGTCCGGGGAGCTGTTTTTT. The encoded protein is CASRSPRRSGELFF.

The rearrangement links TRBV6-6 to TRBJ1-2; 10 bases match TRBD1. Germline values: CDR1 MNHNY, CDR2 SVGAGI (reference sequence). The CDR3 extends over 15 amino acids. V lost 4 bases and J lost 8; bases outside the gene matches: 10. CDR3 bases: TGTGCCAGCAGTTTTCTGGGACAGGGGCTGGAAGGCTACACCTTC. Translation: CASSFLGQGLEGYTF.

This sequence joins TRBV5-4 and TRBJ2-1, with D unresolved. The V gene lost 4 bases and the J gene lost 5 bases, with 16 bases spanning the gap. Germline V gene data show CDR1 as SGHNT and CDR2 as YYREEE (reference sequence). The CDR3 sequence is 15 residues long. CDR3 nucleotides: TGTGCCAGCAGCCCGTTCGTAGAACAAAACAATGAGCAGTTCTTC. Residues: CASSPFVEQNNEQFF.

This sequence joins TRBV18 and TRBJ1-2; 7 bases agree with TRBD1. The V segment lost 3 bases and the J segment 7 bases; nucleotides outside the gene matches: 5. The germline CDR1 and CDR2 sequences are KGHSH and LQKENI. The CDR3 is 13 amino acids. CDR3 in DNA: TGTGCCAGCTCACCCCAGGGGGACCTTGGCTACACCTTC. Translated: CASSPQGDLGYTF.

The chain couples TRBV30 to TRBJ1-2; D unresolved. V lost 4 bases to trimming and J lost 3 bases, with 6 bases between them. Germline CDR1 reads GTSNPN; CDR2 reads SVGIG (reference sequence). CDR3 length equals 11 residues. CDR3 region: CAWKEYYGYTF. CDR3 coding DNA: TGTGCCTGGAAAGAGTACTATGGCTACACCTTC.

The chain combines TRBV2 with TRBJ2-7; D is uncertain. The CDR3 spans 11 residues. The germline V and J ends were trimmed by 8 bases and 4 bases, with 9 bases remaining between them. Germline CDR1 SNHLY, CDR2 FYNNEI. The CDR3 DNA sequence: TGTGCCAGCGGTAGCCCTTACGAGCAGTACTTC. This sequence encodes CASGSPYEQYF. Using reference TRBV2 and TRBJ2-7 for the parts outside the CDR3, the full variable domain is EPEVTQTPSHQVTQMGQEVILRCVPISNHLYFYWYRQILGQKVEFLVSFYNNEISEKSEIFDDQFSVERPDGSNFTLKIRSTKLEDSAMYFCASGSPYEQYFGPGTRLTVT.

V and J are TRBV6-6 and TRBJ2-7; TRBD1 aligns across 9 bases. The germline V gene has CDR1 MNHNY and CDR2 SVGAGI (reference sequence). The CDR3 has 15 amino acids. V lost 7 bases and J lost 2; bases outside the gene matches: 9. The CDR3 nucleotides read TGTGCCAGCAAACTCCGGGACAGGGTCACCTACGAGCAGTACTTC. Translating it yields CASKLRDRVTYEQYF.

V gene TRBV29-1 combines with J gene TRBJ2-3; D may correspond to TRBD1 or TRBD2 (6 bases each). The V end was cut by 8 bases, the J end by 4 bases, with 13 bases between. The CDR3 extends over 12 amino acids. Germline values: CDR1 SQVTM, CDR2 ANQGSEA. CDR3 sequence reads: CSSQRGADTQYF. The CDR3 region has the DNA TGCAGCTCCCAAAGGGGGGCAGATACGCAGTATTTT.

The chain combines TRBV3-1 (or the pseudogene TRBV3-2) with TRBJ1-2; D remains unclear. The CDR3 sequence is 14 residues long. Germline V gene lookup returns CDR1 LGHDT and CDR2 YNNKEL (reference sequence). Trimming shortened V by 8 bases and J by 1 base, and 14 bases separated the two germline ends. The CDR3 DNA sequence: TGTGCCAGCTCACCCGGGTCCTTTAACTATGGCTACACCTTC. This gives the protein CASSPGSFNYGYTF.

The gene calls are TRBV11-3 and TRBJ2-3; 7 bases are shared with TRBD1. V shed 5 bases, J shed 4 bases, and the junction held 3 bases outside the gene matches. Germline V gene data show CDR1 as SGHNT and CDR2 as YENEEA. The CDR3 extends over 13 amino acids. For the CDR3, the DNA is TGTGCCAGCAGCCAAGACAGGGCAGATACGCAGTATTTT. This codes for CASSQDRADTQYF.

CDR3: CASSSSISVETQYF. The CDR3 nucleotides read TGTGCCAGTAGTTCGAGCATATCAGTTGAGACCCAGTACTTC. The chain uses TRBV19 and TRBJ2-5, with unresolved D. The CDR3 is 14 residues long. CDR1 and CDR2 from the germline V gene are LNHDA and SQIVND (reference sequence). The ends were cut back, 5 bases at V and 5 bases at J, with 15 bases in the middle.